This T cell receptor (beta chain) emerged from a study of PD-L1 blockade in urothelial cancer (dated by TCRdb to the late 2010s). Some background on the complete study: Therapy was started in the mid-2010s for all patients, and atezolizumab 1,200 mg was administered intravenously every 3 weeks. About 90% of the roughly 29 patients were identified as males with urothelial cancer of bladder origin, and a prior smoking history was reported by 18 of 29 patients. Patients had an ECOG performance status of 0 or 1 and had received between 0 and 3 prior chemotherapy regimens. Blood samples were analyzed 3 weeks after the start of treatment (second dose) and 6 weeks after the start of treatment. Blood samples yielded a median of roughly 140,000 T cells and tens of thousands of unique TCRs, with median clonality 0.080. An exploratory multi-omic analysis was conducted of the somatic, immune and clinical correlates of response to PD-L1 blockade with atezolizumab in urothelial cancer. Pretreatment tumor samples, along with matched peripheral blood serially collected before and after atezolizumab treatment, were subjected to TCR sequencing. Progression-free survival longer than 6 months counted as durable clinical benefit, and TCR features were additionally tested against both progression-free and overall survival. Whole exome sequencing and RNA sequencing of pretreatment tumors were performed alongside TCR sequencing in the same patients. Durable clinical benefit was achieved by nine patients but not by the remaining 20. Some 30 patients had pretreatment blood TCR-seq, some 25 had at least one posttreatment blood collection, and some 25 had tumor TCR-seq.

What the research found in general, with its limitations: Because of the small sample size (n ≈ 31) and the many exploratory analyses performed, the results are intended to be regarded as hypothesis-generating. Greater expansion of tumor-associated TCR clones in peripheral blood 3 weeks after the start of treatment was observed in patients with durable benefit (n of about 24, p = 0.022). A pretreatment peripheral blood TCR clonality below the median was linked to improved progression-free and overall survival.

This sample's time point label indicates: pretreatment peripheral blood. A cohort of roughly 30 patients with locally advanced or metastatic urothelial carcinoma, treated at Memorial Sloan Kettering on a trial protocol, was included. Peripheral blood mononuclear cells were collected pretreatment and during treatment, at between 1 and 8 total time points per patient. The Qiagen DNeasy Blood extraction kit was used to purify genomic DNA from total PBMCs and tumor samples. PBMCs were collected pretreatment and during treatment, and were isolated and stored as previously described. Note on this clone: What this receptor recognizes is not known. Base qualities are missing; no much larger clone stands one base away.

The CDR3 contains 13 residues, cysteine and phenylalanine counted. Only CDR3 DNA remains: 39 bases, in frame from the first base. Reading the germline V gene gives CDR1 MGHDK and CDR2 SYGVNS. V lost 6 bases and J lost 8 bases, and the count of bases not matched to a germline gene is 6. To estimate absolute template abundance from read counts, synthetic TCR analog templates were spiked into each PCR. The immunoSEQ assay used bias-controlled V and J gene primers to amplify TCRbeta CDR3 regions from genomic DNA. Sequencing of rearranged TCRbeta segments was performed at approximately 20X coverage. Per the authors' processing: Clustering was used to correct sequencing errors, and CDR3s were annotated against IMGT to assign V, D and J genes. Out-of-frame and stop-codon sequences were excluded, and only productive TCRbeta rearrangements were used in downstream analyses. Clonality was computed as one minus Shannon entropy normalized by the log of the number of unique productive sequences. Fisher's exact test with Benjamini-Hochberg correction, using a cutoff of adjusted p below 0.01, was how clones that differed between time points or between blood and tumor were identified. In its TCRdb copy, this immuneACCESS table keeps in-frame sequences only and misses some clones. Where compared with another copy, unresolved V genes explain less than half of these, and the others have no known cause. For V, J and clone size, that table is used; D and trimming come from the DNA. This sample is represented by 95,000 to 100,000 clones; about nine tenths of them were singletons. Roughly 2% of the sample lies in the top ten.

The clonotype was recovered from a man between 60 and 70 years old with urothelial cancer. This receptor chain uses TRBV25-1 and TRBJ2-2; 7 central nucleotides agree with TRBD1. The specimen comprised PBMCs, sampled around atezolizumab (anti-PD-L1) treatment. CDR3 reads: CASREQGWGELFF. The nucleotide sequence reads TGTGCCAGCAGAGAACAGGGGTGGGGGGAGCTGTTTTTT.